These 18 T cell receptor beta chains were all obtained from the same sample, sequenced in a study of cytomegalovirus exposure and HLA in healthy donors (dated by TCRdb to 2016 to 2017). The protocol used for the library was the immunoSEQ multiplex PCR assay. A mixture of 60 forward primers for TCR Vbeta segments and 13 reverse primers for TCR Jbeta segments was used in the multiplex PCR. In TCRdb, the immuneACCESS table is reduced to in-frame sequences with V and J assigned. These tables do not hold every clone; where another copy was compared, an unresolved V gene accounts for under half, and the others remain unexplained. The sample table contains roughly 100,000 clones; only one count was recorded for roughly three quarters of them. The top ten clonotypes cover roughly 9.6% of the sample. Sequences were obtained from PBMCs. The receptors were sampled from a male donor in good health and CMV-seropositive.

V usage is TRBV7-2 and J usage is TRBJ2-7, with TRBD2 matching over 8 bases. Looked up from germline, CDR1 is SGHTA and CDR2 is FQGNSA. V was pared by 7 bases and J by 0 bases, with 5 bases of the junction left unmatched. CDR3 length: 14 amino acids. Here the CDR3 reads CASTPGGASYEQYF. CDR3 sequence (DNA): TGTGCCAGCACCCCCGGGGGGGCCTCCTACGAGCAGTACTTC.

The chain's CDR3 is CASSPSGLAGGSADTQYF. The CDR3, as DNA: TGTGCCAGCAGTCCGTCGGGACTAGCGGGAGGTTCAGCAGATACGCAGTATTTT. V is TRBV28 and J is TRBJ2-3; 15 nucleotides match TRBD2. The CDR3 runs 18 residues. V trimming: 5 bases; J trimming: 4 bases; junction bases outside the gene matches: 10. The V gene's germline CDR1 is MDHEN and CDR2 SYDVKM.

V gene TRBV27 combines with J gene TRBJ2-7, with D perhaps matching TRBD1 (6 bases). The CDR3 contains 13 residues. Germline CDR1 MNHEY, CDR2 SMNVEV (reference sequence). V was clipped by 3 bases and J by 2 bases, with 8 bases between them. CDR3 sequence (DNA): TGTGCCAGCAGTTTCCAGGGGCCCTACGAGCAGTACTTC. This sequence encodes CASSFQGPYEQYF.

The gene calls are TRBV4-3 and TRBJ2-5; 12 positions agree with TRBD2. Germline CDR1 LGHNA, CDR2 YSLEER. The V and J ends lost 1 base and 1 base, in that order; junction bases with no gene match: 1. This CDR3 has 16 residues. CDR3: CASSQGTSGIQETQYF. The CDR3 DNA sequence: TGCGCCAGCAGCCAAGGGACTAGCGGGATCCAAGAGACCCAGTACTTC.

CDR3 coding DNA: TGTGCCAGTAGTCCCCAAGGAGCGGGAGGCGGAGATACGCAGTATTTT. Its translation: CASSPQGAGGGDTQYF. The chain recombines TRBV19 with TRBJ2-3; 9 nucleotides agree with TRBD2. The junction had 11 bases not matched to a gene; V was cut back by 5 bases and J by 5 bases. This CDR3 spans 16 amino acids. Germline assignment: CDR1 LNHDA and CDR2 SQIVND (reference sequence).

Remarks on this clone: Mismatch with germline at one junction end may stem from a read error. The chain combines TRBV6-1 with TRBJ2-2; D is perhaps TRBD1 (6 bases). The CDR3 runs 18 residues. Germline V gene sequence: CDR1 MNHNS, CDR2 SASEGT. The CDR3 spells CASSENPQGPSRHRGAVF. The DNA of the CDR3 is TGTGCCAGCAGTGAAAACCCTCAGGGGCCCAGTCGACACCGGGGAGCTGTTTTT.

The rearrangement uses TRBV5-4 and TRBJ2-7; D is uncertain. Trimming stripped 0 bases from V and 2 bases from J, with 9 bases between. The CDR3 has 14 amino acids. Germline V gene data show CDR1 as SGHNT and CDR2 as YYREEE (reference sequence). In DNA form, the CDR3 reads TGTGCCAGCAGCTTGGACAACAGTCCCTACGAGCAGTACTTC. Translation gives CASSLDNSPYEQYF.

This clone was found a few times. The chain uses TRBV19 and TRBJ2-1; TRBD2 is a possible D gene (6 bases). The germline gives CDR1 LNHDA, CDR2 SQIVND (reference sequence). The CDR3 consists of 14 residues. Trimming removed 10 bases from V and 0 bases from J, with 13 bases in between. The DNA for the CDR3 is TGTGCCACTTTAGCGGTTGGCTCCTACAATGAGCAGTTCTTC. Translation: CATLAVGSYNEQFF.

CDR3 nucleotide sequence: TGCGCCAGCAGCTTGGGACAGGGATATAATTCACCCCTCCACTTT. It encodes CASSLGQGYNSPLHF. V usage is TRBV5-1 and J usage is TRBJ1-6; 7 nucleotides agree with TRBD1. The germline V gene has CDR1 SGHRS and CDR2 YFSETQ. The CDR3 is 15 amino acids. With 0 bases clipped from V and 4 bases from J, the junction kept 1 base outside the gene matches.

Points on this clone: This same CDR3 is encoded by further DNA sequences in the sample. The V call is TRBV28, the J call TRBJ2-2; D is perhaps TRBD2 (5 bases). Germline V gene lookup returns CDR1 MDHEN and CDR2 SYDVKM. The CDR3 is 14 residues long. V gave up 7 bases and J gave up 7 bases, with 16 bases separating them. The CDR3 DNA is TGTGCCAGCAATCGGCTAGCTCATGACGGGGAGCTGTTTTTT. This sequence encodes CASNRLAHDGELFF.

This clone was detected only a few times. The V call is TRBV28, the J call TRBJ2-7; D is possibly TRBD2 (6 bases). The CDR3 runs 13 residues. Germline-derived CDR1 and CDR2 are MDHEN and SYDVKM. The V end lost 3 bases, the J end lost 9 bases, and 15 bases lay between the germline ends. CDR3 region: CASSLAQWRGQYF. The CDR3 DNA reads TGTGCCAGCAGTTTGGCACAGTGGAGGGGGCAGTACTTC.

There are a few counts of this clone. This sequence joins TRBV25-1 and TRBJ1-2, with 7 bases matching TRBD1. Germline V CDR1 and CDR2: MGHDK, SYGVNS. This CDR3 has 16 amino acids. Unmatched junction bases numbered 10, after V lost 2 bases and J lost 4 bases. This chain's CDR3 is CASSEAGQYPSYGYTF. The CDR3 DNA reads as TGTGCCAGCAGTGAAGCGGGACAGTACCCTAGCTATGGCTACACCTTC.

The chain links TRBV28 to TRBJ1-1, with D possibly being TRBD1 (6 bases). CDR1 MDHEN and CDR2 SYDVKM come from the germline V gene. The V and J ends lost 4 bases and 4 bases respectively, with 10 bases between them. The CDR3 is 13 amino acids. The CDR3: CASSSTGRTEAFF. As DNA, the CDR3 is TGTGCCAGCAGTTCTACAGGGCGCACTGAAGCTTTCTTT.

The J gene is TRBJ2-7, the V gene TRBV30; TRBD1 is a possible D gene (6 bases). CDR3 length equals 14 residues. Germline assignment: CDR1 GTSNPN and CDR2 SVGIG (reference sequence). V was cut by 0 bases and J by 4 bases, with 13 bases left in between. In DNA form, the CDR3 reads TGTGCCTGGAGTGTACGGGTTCAGGGGTACGAGCAGTACTTC. Protein product: CAWSVRVQGYEQYF.

V gene TRBV19 combines with J gene TRBJ2-7; a weak D match, TRBD2 (5 bases). Trimming removed 3 bases at V and 5 bases at J, with 14 bases between. From germline, CDR1 is LNHDA and CDR2 SQIVND (reference sequence). The CDR3 loop spans 14 amino acids. In nucleotides, the CDR3 is TGTGCCAGTAGTATCCGGCTAGCAGCCGACGAGCAGTACTTC. Translating gives CASSIRLAADEQYF.

Written as DNA, the CDR3 is TGTGCCAGCAGTGCCGGACACCACTCCTACAATGAGCAGTTCTTC. Translated: CASSAGHHSYNEQFF. V gene TRBV6-1 combines with J gene TRBJ2-1, with D perhaps TRBD1 (5 bases). V was pared by 4 bases and J by 0 bases, with 10 bases between. CDR1 is MNHNS, CDR2 SASEGT, per germline. There are 15 residues in the CDR3.

This clone has just one count. The rearrangement uses TRBV19 and TRBJ1-5, with D perhaps TRBD1 (6 bases). The CDR3 runs 13 residues. CDR1 LNHDA and CDR2 SQIVND come from the germline V gene (reference sequence). The V end was cut by 6 bases, the J end by 5 bases, with 11 bases between. CDR3: CASSETGYQPQHF. For the CDR3, the DNA is TGTGCCAGTAGCGAGACAGGTTATCAGCCCCAGCATTTT.

The rearrangement uses TRBV6-4 and TRBJ2-5, with D perhaps TRBD2 (6 bases). The CDR3 sequence is 12 residues long. Deletions cut 1 base from V and 11 bases from J, with 11 bases between. Germline CDR1 MRHNA, CDR2 SNTAGT. DNA of the CDR3: TGTGCCAGCAGTGACTACAGGAGGGAGCAGTACTTC. Translation: CASSDYRREQYF.